This T cell receptor beta chain was recovered during a study of metastatic and nonmetastatic thyroid tumors. For the study at large: Across blood and tumor or nodule tissue, repertoires from malignant and benign thyroid patients were compared with one another.

TCRdb recomputed clones from the PCR reads via MiXCR. The sample includes roughly 41,000 clones, 16% of them seen just once. In its sample, this clone was seen many times. None of the patients had undergone any treatment ahead of thyroid surgery. The CDR3 contains 12 residues. The V end was cut by 5 bases, the J end by 4 bases, with 9 bases between. Germline CDR1 SGHTA, CDR2 FQGNSA. The V gene is TRBV7-2, the J gene TRBJ2-7; D is possibly TRBD2 (6 bases). Sequenced material: blood. The clonotype originates from a female donor with papillary thyroid cancer or a benign thyroid nodule (not recorded which). Some clones in this sample may be carry-over from other donors' samples. Here the CDR3 DNA reads TGTGCCAGCAGCCAGACTAGTTACGAGCAGTACTTC. The encoded protein is CASSQTSYEQYF.